This is a list of T cell receptor beta chains from one sample in a study of regulatory T cells in long-lasting Graves disease. TCRdb reprocessed the multiplex PCR reads with MiXCR, giving one entry per CDR3 protein. Among fewer than 650,000 distinct CDR3 sequences listed, 15% to 20% were seen once. The same sample was also used in a study of T cells in Graves' hyperthyroidism and ophthalmopathy.

The sequencing used peripheral blood mononuclear cells (PBMCs), collected at new diagnosis, from a patient treated with antithyroid drugs. Receptor source: a woman in her 30s with Graves disease. CDR3s include the opening cysteine and the closing phenylalanine or tryptophan. A D gene is named only where the DNA matches it firmly. Clone size is stated in some rows and not others, as once, few, many or a class when expanded.

j_gene | len | d_gene | v_gene | abundance | CDR3nt | CDR3aa
TRBJ2-1 | 19 | TRBD2 | TRBV30 | few | TGTGCCTGGAGCGGAGGGTTGGCGGGAGGGCCCAGAGTTCATAATGAGCAGTTCTTC | CAWSGGLAGGPRVHNEQFF
TRBJ2-2 | 15 | NA | TRBV15 | NA | TGTGCCACCAGCAGAGATTCCAGTAGAACCGGGGAGCTGTTTTTT | CATSRDSSRTGELFF
TRBJ1-5 | 16 | NA | TRBV3-1 | NA | TGTGCCAGCAGCCAATCTCGCGGTTTCGGCAATCAGCCCCAGCATTTT | CASSQSRGFGNQPQHF
TRBJ2-7 | 16 | NA | TRBV20-1 | NA | TGCAGTGCTAGAGATCGAAGGCTCTCAGTCTCCTACGAGCAGTACTTC | CSARDRRLSVSYEQYF
TRBJ2-7 | 15 | NA | TRBV6-1 | many | TGTGCCAGCAGACCCGACTTAGGACCCCTCTACGAGCAGTACTTC | CASRPDLGPLYEQYF
TRBJ2-7 | 13 | NA | TRBV28 | few | TGTGCCAGCAGTTTGGCGAACTCCTACGAGCAGTACTTC | CASSLANSYEQYF
TRBJ2-7 | 16 | TRBD2 | TRBV6-1 | NA | TGTGCCAGCAATACCGATCGGACTAGCGGCAACTACGAGCAGTACTTC | CASNTDRTSGNYEQYF
TRBJ1-5 | 14 | TRBD1 | TRBV28 | many | TGTGCCAGCAGTTCCGGACAGGTCGTCCAGCCCCAGCATTTT | CASSSGQVVQPQHF
TRBJ1-4 | 14 | NA | TRBV2 | NA | TGTGCCAGCAGCTTGGACGTCCGAGGTGAAAAACTGTTTTTT | CASSLDVRGEKLFF
TRBJ2-5 | 17 | TRBD1 | TRBV5-1 | NA | TGCGCCAGCAGCGAAGGGACAGGGCGGGTTGTGGGGGAGACCCAGTACTTC | CASSEGTGRVVGETQYF
TRBJ1-2 | 14 | TRBD1 | TRBV28 | many | TGTGCCAGCAGGACAGGGTTGGGGTTTAATGGCTACACCTTC | CASRTGLGFNGYTF
TRBJ1-6 | 16 | TRBD1 | TRBV9 | NA | TGTGCCAGCAGCGTACGCGGGACAGGGGATAATTCACCCCTCCACTTT | CASSVRGTGDNSPLHF
TRBJ1-4 | 15 | NA | TRBV7-6 | few | TGTGCCAGCAGCTTAGCGCTTCCTGGAGGGGAAAAACTGTTTTTT | CASSLALPGGEKLFF
TRBJ1-2 | 15 | NA | TRBV6-1 | many | TGTGCCAGCAGTGAAGAAACGGGCGCTATCGGTGGCTACACCTTC | CASSEETGAIGGYTF
TRBJ2-3 | 17 | TRBD2 | TRBV7-8 | many | TGTGCCAGCAGCTCCTCAGCGGGAGGGATTAGCACAGATACGCAGTATTTT | CASSSSAGGISTDTQYF
TRBJ2-1 | 17 | NA | TRBV19 | NA | TGTGCCAGTAGTATAGACGGACAGGGAGGGGGCGGGAATGAGCAGTTCTTC | CASSIDGQGGGGNEQFF
TRBJ2-6 | 19 | TRBD1 | TRBV20-1 | few | TGCAGTGCTAGAGATGAGGACAGGGGCTTCGTCTCTGGGGCCAACGTCCTGACTTTC | CSARDEDRGFVSGANVLTF
TRBJ2-3 | 13 | NA | TRBV20-1 | NA | TGCAGTGGCAGGGGAGGGGTCAGGGATACGCAGTATTTT | CSGRGGVRDTQYF
TRBJ2-7 | 15 | NA | TRBV5-4 | few | TGTGCCAGCAGCCCGAGAGCAGGGGAGGCCTACGAGCAGTACTTC | CASSPRAGEAYEQYF
TRBJ2-3 | 17 | TRBD2 | TRBV20-1 | few | TGCAGTGCTAGAAGACTAGCGGTCATTACTACCACAGATACGCAGTATTTT | CSARRLAVITTTDTQYF
TRBJ2-1 | 13 | NA | TRBV2 | NA | TGTGCCAGCAGCAACGACCCTCAACCCGGACAGTTCTTC | CASSNDPQPGQFF
TRBJ2-1 | 17 | TRBD2 | TRBV14 | NA | TGTGCCAGCAGCTTAGTCAGACTAGCGGGAGGGGCCAATGAGCAGTTCTTC | CASSLVRLAGGANEQFF
TRBJ2-3 | 18 | NA | TRBV7-2 | many | TGTGCCAGCAGCTTACTCCCTGCGGCTTCCACAATCACAGATACGCAGTATTTT | CASSLLPAASTITDTQYF